The sequence of this TCR beta chain was determined in a study of cytomegalovirus exposure and HLA in healthy donors (TCRdb year 2017). Describing the broader study: According to a later analysis, one platform produced both the roughly 110 validation repertoires and the approximately 660 repertoires of the first cohort. The study combined high-throughput TCR immunosequencing, statistical association of individual TCRs with disease status, and machine learning to predict cytomegalovirus infection status. In addition to the first cohort of 500 to 850 subjects, a separate validation cohort of 120 different subjects was used. The study was designed to test whether signatures of past pathogen exposure could be identified by cataloging public T cell receptors.

Libraries were built with the immunoSEQ multiplex PCR assay. Turning to the authors' computational methods: A statistical classification framework was developed to diagnose cytomegalovirus status using the catalog of TCR beta chain sequences. TCRdb provides this immuneACCESS table in a form limited to in-frame rearrangements. Some clones are lacking; in checked studies, under half of them reflect an unresolved V gene, and why the rest are absent is not known. Clone size and V and J calls were adopted from that table, with D and trimming inferred from the DNA. Present in this sample are 55,000 to 75,000 clones, approximately 90% of which were seen just once. Together, the top ten hold about 3.2% of the sample. CDR1 and CDR2, per the germline V gene, are SGHRS and YFSETQ. Its CDR3 holds 15 amino acids, cysteine through phenylalanine. Of all the DNA, just the CDR3 is kept, 45 bases in frame from base 1. Trimmed from V: 3 bases; trimmed from J: 3 bases; junction bases lacking a gene match: 8.

The count of this clone is one. Its antigen target is currently unknown. It has no much larger one-base neighbor in the sample; base qualities were not kept. The donors belonged to the validation cohort of about 130 subjects, which was separate from the roughly 670-subject first cohort. Study-level results and caveats: Three of the identified cytomegalovirus-associated TCR beta chains were confirmed in vitro to be specific for cytomegalovirus antigens. A total of about 180 TCR beta chains were listed by the study as associated with cytomegalovirus. A later analysis lacked HLA typing for the validation cohort, so it scored co-occurrence in that cohort across all 110 or so repertoires. The classifier was reported to diagnose cytomegalovirus status with high specificity and sensitivity in both the original and validation cohorts. The authors suggested that the approach could potentially be extended to other disease states and immunological phenotypes. While some public TCRs were present in many individuals, most TCR sequences turned up only very rarely across donors. Subsequent analysis determined that TCRs grouped into clusters in the first cohort also showed a tendency toward co-occurrence across the 90 to 150 validation repertoires, and 85% to 95% of cluster scores exceeded 0.

The specimen was PBMCs. The clonotype originates from a man aged 18 to 29 in good health and CMV-seronegative. The V gene is TRBV5-1 and the J gene is TRBJ2-7, with 8 bases aligning to TRBD1. The CDR3 region: CASSSAGTGDYEQYF. The sequenced DNA: TGCGCCAGCAGCTCCGCCGGGACAGGCGACTACGAGCAGTACTTC.